This T cell receptor (beta chain) was documented in a study of OX40 agonist ivuxolimab in advanced cancers. As for the study in general: Those enrolled were about 80% male, with a mean age of roughly 62 years and ages from 23 to 79.

Trimming shortened V by 3 bases and J by 2 bases, and 14 bases separated the two germline ends. The CDR3 is 16 amino acids. Germline CDR1 reads LNHDA; CDR2 reads SQIVND (reference sequence). The assay was immunoSEQ multiplex PCR, and TCRdb's table has in-frame clones only and misses some. The data contain about 88,000 clones, around 87% of them singletons. This rearrangement joins TRBV19 to TRBJ2-4; possible D gene TRBD2, 6 bases. The TCR originated in an adult with an advanced solid tumor such as melanoma, head and neck, liver or kidney cancer. Here the sequenced sample was CD4+ or CD8+ T cells sorted from blood, taken in a trial of the OX40 agonist ivuxolimab. For the CDR3, the DNA is TGTGCCAGTAGTATGCGGGAAGGGGCGACCAAAAACATTCAGTACTTC. Its translation: CASSMREGATKNIQYF.